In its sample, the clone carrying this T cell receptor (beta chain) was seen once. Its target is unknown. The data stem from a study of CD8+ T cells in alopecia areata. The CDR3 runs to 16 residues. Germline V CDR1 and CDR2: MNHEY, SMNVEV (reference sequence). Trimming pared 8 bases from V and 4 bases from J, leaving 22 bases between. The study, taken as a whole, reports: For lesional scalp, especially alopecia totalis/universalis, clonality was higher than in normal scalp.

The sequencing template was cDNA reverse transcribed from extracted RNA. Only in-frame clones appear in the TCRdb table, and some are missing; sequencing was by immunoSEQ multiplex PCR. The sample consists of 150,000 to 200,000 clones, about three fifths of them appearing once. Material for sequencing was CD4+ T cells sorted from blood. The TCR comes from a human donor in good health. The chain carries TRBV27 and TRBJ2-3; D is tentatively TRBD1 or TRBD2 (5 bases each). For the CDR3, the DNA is TGTGCCAGCGGAATGATCGGGGCCCCTCCGCCAGATACGCAGTATTTT. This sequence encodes CASGMIGAPPPDTQYF.